This entry lists 22 T cell receptor beta chains sequenced from one sample in a study of cytomegalovirus exposure and HLA in healthy donors. Here immunoSEQ multiplex PCR was the method, and the copy in TCRdb shows in-frame clones only, minus some. The sample includes 250,000 to 350,000 clones, approximately 90% of them seen just once. Sequenced input: PBMCs. The receptors were gathered from a woman under 30 in good health and CMV-seronegative.

This chain joins TRBV5-1 and TRBJ2-7; maybe TRBD1 (6 bases). In germline, CDR1 is SGHRS, CDR2 YFSETQ. The CDR3 is 13 residues long. Trimming shortened V by 7 bases and J by 0 bases, and 11 bases separated the two germline ends. CDR3 in amino acids: CASSWTASYEQYF. The CDR3 DNA is TGCGCCAGCTCCTGGACAGCCTCCTACGAGCAGTACTTC.

A remark on this clone: Other nucleotide sequences in the sample specify the same CDR3. The chain couples TRBV9 to TRBJ1-1, with TRBD1 identical over 7 bases. Germline V CDR1 and CDR2: SGDLS, YYNGEE. The CDR3 contains 14 residues. The ends lost 4 bases at V and 1 base at J; junction bases unmatched: 4. The CDR3 region has the DNA TGTGCCAGCAGCACCGGGACAGCGAACACTGAAGCTTTCTTT. This sequence encodes CASSTGTANTEAFF.

This sequence joins TRBV19 and TRBJ2-3; D is perhaps TRBD2 (5 bases). Germline V lookup: CDR1 LNHDA, CDR2 SQIVND (reference sequence). The length of the CDR3 is 15 residues. Trimming removed 5 bases from V and 0 bases from J, with 12 bases in between. In DNA, the CDR3 is TGTGCCAGTAGTGCCGCGGGCCCGAGCACAGATACGCAGTATTTT. Translating it yields CASSAAGPSTDTQYF.

This CDR3 reads CASSQGRQGTYEQYF. The CDR3 DNA reads TGCGCCAGCAGCCAAGGCCGACAGGGGACATACGAGCAGTACTTC. This rearrangement joins TRBV4-1 to TRBJ2-7, with 8 bases that match TRBD1. Germline CDR1 reads MGHRA; CDR2 reads YSYEKL. There are 15 residues in the CDR3. V trimming: 1 base; J trimming: 4 bases; junction bases outside the gene matches: 6.

The chain links TRBV27 to TRBJ2-5, with 9 bases identical to TRBD2. Germline V gene sequence: CDR1 MNHEY, CDR2 SMNVEV (reference sequence). The CDR3 contains 18 residues. Unmatched junction bases numbered 11, after V lost 2 bases and J lost 1 base. The CDR3 DNA follows: TGTGCCAGCAGTTTAGAGGCGGCCCAAGCGGGAGGCCAAGAGACCCAGTACTTC. As protein: CASSLEAAQAGGQETQYF.

The rearrangement links TRBV5-6 to TRBJ2-7, with a weak D call TRBD2 (6 bases). V lost 4 bases, J lost 6 bases, and 8 bases lay in between. CDR3 length: 11 amino acids. The germline V gene has CDR1 SGHDT and CDR2 YYEEEE. The CDR3 here is CASSTGGEQYF. Written as DNA, the CDR3 is TGTGCCAGCAGCACCGGGGGCGAGCAGTACTTC.

J is TRBJ2-1 and V is TRBV10-1, with 14 bases lining up with TRBD2. CDR3 length: 13 residues. V shed 10 bases, J shed 8 bases, and the junction held 4 bases outside the gene matches. CDR1 WNHNN and CDR2 SYGVQD come from the germline V gene (reference sequence). CDR3 DNA sequence: TGCGCCACCGGACTAGCGGGAGGCGATGAGCAGTTCTTC. It codes for CATGLAGGDEQFF.

V and J are TRBV2 and TRBJ2-1; possible D gene TRBD1, 5 bases. The V end was cut by 2 bases, the J end by 11 bases, with 13 bases between. The CDR3 runs 13 residues. Germline CDR1 SNHLY, CDR2 FYNNEI. The CDR3 loop is CASSERRTLKQFF. CDR3 nucleotide sequence: TGTGCCAGCAGTGAAAGGCGGACACTTAAGCAGTTCTTC.

The CDR3 is CASIIYSAGTGELFF. DNA of the CDR3: TGTGCCAGCATTATATACTCGGCGGGCACCGGGGAGCTGTTTTTT. The V call is TRBV6-1, the J call TRBJ2-2, with TRBD2 as a possible D gene (5 bases). CDR3 length equals 15 residues. V was clipped by 7 bases and J by 4 bases, with 16 bases between them. Per the germline V gene, CDR1 is MNHNS and CDR2 is SASEGT.

The J gene is TRBJ1-4, the V gene TRBV6-1; possibly TRBD1 for D (5 bases). The V end lost 3 bases, the J end lost 2 bases, and 13 bases lay between the germline ends. Germline CDR1 MNHNS, CDR2 SASEGT. The CDR3 loop spans 16 amino acids. The CDR3 loop reads CASSDWLRATNEKLFF. The CDR3 bases are TGTGCCAGCAGTGATTGGCTCAGGGCGACTAATGAAAAACTGTTTTTT.

The rearrangement uses TRBV15 and TRBJ1-5, with a weak D call TRBD1 (5 bases). The V gene's germline CDR1 is LNHNV and CDR2 YYDKDF (reference sequence). CDR3 length: 18 residues. V was cut by 1 base and J by 0 bases, with 16 bases left in between. CDR3 in DNA: TGTGCCACCAGCAGAGTTTCAGGGTTCGGTGGTAGCAATCAGCCCCAGCATTTT. This codes for CATSRVSGFGGSNQPQHF.

The chain has TRBV6-6 and TRBJ2-5; no firm D call. Germline CDR1 MNHNY, CDR2 SVGAGI (reference sequence). Deletions cut 0 bases from V and 4 bases from J, with 12 bases between. The CDR3 totals 15 residues. CDR3 nucleotides: TGTGCCAGCAGTTACTCGAAACTCAGGTCAGAGACCCAGTACTTC. This gives the protein CASSYSKLRSETQYF.

The chain links TRBV5-1 to TRBJ1-1; D is unresolved. V was shortened by 2 bases and J by 6 bases, with 8 bases between the two germline ends. The CDR3 is 12 residues long. Germline CDR1 SGHRS, CDR2 YFSETQ. For the CDR3, the DNA is TGCGCCAGCAGCTTTCATGGGCCTGAAGCTTTCTTT. It is translated as CASSFHGPEAFF.

In this sample, this clone turned up once. The CDR3 region is CASSPGGRGRYEQYF. CDR3 sequence (DNA): TGTGCCAGCAGCCCAGGGGGGCGCGGGCGGTACGAGCAGTACTTC. The J gene is TRBJ2-7, the V gene TRBV5-4; D possibly corresponds to TRBD1 (7 bases). From germline, CDR1 is SGHNT and CDR2 YYREEE (reference sequence). This CDR3 has 15 amino acids. Trimming shortened V by 4 bases and J by 4 bases, and 18 bases separated the two germline ends.

The chain couples TRBV28 to TRBJ1-4, with a possible D match to TRBD1 (6 bases). V was shortened by 3 bases and J by 7 bases, with 15 bases between the two germline ends. Per germline, CDR1 MDHEN and CDR2 SYDVKM. This CDR3 comprises 15 residues. The CDR3 protein is CASSLSGARVEKLFF. In DNA form, the CDR3 reads TGTGCCAGCAGTTTGTCAGGGGCGCGCGTTGAAAAACTGTTTTTT.

This clone was seen more than once but under ten times. V is TRBV2 and J is TRBJ2-4; D ambiguous. Germline CDR1 and CDR2: SNHLY and FYNNEI. This CDR3 comprises 16 residues. V was clipped by 8 bases and J by 2 bases, with 19 bases between them. The CDR3 DNA follows: TGTGCCAGCTCCCCCTTATCCGGTTCGTCCAAAAACATTCAGTACTTC. This sequence encodes CASSPLSGSSKNIQYF.

Only a few counts were recorded for this clone. The chain joins TRBV28 to TRBJ2-2, with D hard to call. The ends were cut back, 8 bases at V and 5 bases at J, with 15 bases in the middle. The CDR3 has 14 amino acids. Germline loops: CDR1 MDHEN, CDR2 SYDVKM. CDR3 in amino acids: CASRGSEWTGELFF. The CDR3, as DNA: TGTGCCAGCCGCGGTAGTGAGTGGACCGGGGAGCTGTTTTTT.

The J gene is TRBJ1-2, the V gene TRBV5-1, with TRBD1 identical over 9 bases. V dropped 4 bases and J dropped 0; count of bases not matched to a gene: 7. CDR3 length: 16 amino acids. The germline CDR1 and CDR2 sequences are SGHRS and YFSETQ. The CDR3 here is CASSLGTGFANYGYTF. The CDR3 DNA reads as TGCGCCAGCAGCCTAGGGACAGGGTTTGCTAACTATGGCTACACCTTC. The variable domain in full, with the rest retrieved from reference TRBV5-1 and TRBJ1-2, is KAGVTQTPRYLIKTRGQQVTLSCSPISGHRSVSWYQQTPGQGLQFLFEYFSETQRNKGNFPGRFSGRQFSNSRSEMNVSTLELGDSALYLCASSLGTGFANYGYTFGSGTRLTVV.

V usage is TRBV27 and J usage is TRBJ2-1; 7 bases agree with TRBD2. V dropped 3 bases and J dropped 4; count of bases not matched to a gene: 3. Germline V lookup: CDR1 MNHEY, CDR2 SMNVEV (reference sequence). The CDR3 spans 14 residues. CDR3: CASSFSGKYNEQFF. CDR3 in DNA: TGTGCCAGCAGTTTCAGCGGGAAATACAATGAGCAGTTCTTC.

As DNA, the CDR3 is TGCGCCAGCCTGGGACTAGCGGGAGGTGGGGACTACGAGCAGTACTTC. The encoded protein is CASLGLAGGGDYEQYF. The V gene is TRBV10-2, the J gene TRBJ2-7; 15 bases agree with TRBD2. The V and J ends lost 8 bases and 3 bases, in that order; junction bases with no gene match: 8. The CDR3 runs 16 residues. In germline, CDR1 is WSHSY, CDR2 SAAADI.

The rearrangement uses TRBV7-3 and TRBJ2-1, with TRBD2 matching 8 bases. Germline CDR1 reads SGHTA; CDR2 reads FQGTGA. J was trimmed by 7 bases and V by 3 bases; bases with no gene match: 5. The CDR3 is 14 residues long. The chain's CDR3 is CASSFEGLVNEQFF. CDR3 DNA: TGTGCCAGCAGCTTCGAGGGACTAGTGAATGAGCAGTTCTTC.

The V and J genes are TRBV11-2 and TRBJ2-7, with 7 bases identical to TRBD2. The CDR3 has 15 residues. With V trimmed by 2 bases and J by 7 bases, 11 bases remained unmatched. CDR1 and CDR2 (germline): SGHAT, FQNNGV. The DNA for the CDR3 is TGTGCCAGCAGCTTAACTAGCGAGACTTCGGGGGAGCAGTACTTC. Encoded protein: CASSLTSETSGEQYF.